This TCR beta chain was sequenced for a study of metastatic and nonmetastatic thyroid tumors. Study context: Peripheral blood and tumor or nodule samples from malignant and benign thyroid patients were compared.

Before thyroid surgery, none of the patients had received any treatment. Trimming removed 0 bases from V and 4 bases from J; junction bases left unmatched: 10. From germline, CDR1 is SGHDN and CDR2 FVKESK. The CDR3 runs to 17 residues. This clone was found many times. Its antigen remains unidentified. Original handling: In papillary thyroid cancer, a distant-metastasis classifier was built using CDR3 differences across clinicopathological groups. TCRdb re-analyzed the PCR reads through MiXCR. The V and J calls follow TCRdb's processing rather than the paper's. The sample shows tens of thousands of clones, over 10% of them seen only once. Study outcomes and limitations: The reported finding was significantly higher TCR beta diversity in malignant thyroid tumors relative to benign nodules, in blood and tumor.

This TCR was sampled from a female donor with papillary thyroid cancer or a benign thyroid nodule (not recorded which). Some clones in this sample may be carry-over from other donors' samples. The sequencing sample was made of blood. The chain couples TRBV14 to TRBJ2-7; 9 bases line up with TRBD1. The CDR3: CASSQELGTGRTYEQYF. Here the CDR3 DNA reads TGTGCCAGCAGCCAAGAACTCGGGACAGGGAGGACGTACGAGCAGTACTTC.